This entry features one T cell receptor beta chain sequence. Its target is not known. V was trimmed by 5 bases and J by 4 bases, leaving 14 bases between them. The CDR3 is 15 residues long. CDR1 and CDR2 (germline): PRHDT, FYEKMQ (reference sequence). Amplification used 60 Vbeta primers and 13 Jbeta primers. Some clones are missing from TCRdb's copy, which holds only in-frame ones; the method was immunoSEQ multiplex PCR. The data hold roughly 140,000 clones, with roughly 76% observed a single time. This specimen comes from a study of cytomegalovirus exposure and HLA in healthy donors. Study findings and constraints: Solely CMV serostatus was available to characterize immune exposure.

The clonotype was recovered from a human donor in good health. The specimen was PBMCs. The chain employs TRBV13 and TRBJ1-4; perhaps TRBD1 as D (6 bases). The CDR3 DNA follows: TGTGCCAGCAGCCCCGGGGGGCGGCTTAATGAAAAACTGTTTTTT. This encodes CASSPGGRLNEKLFF.